A selection of T cell receptor beta chains follows, all from one sample in a study of regulatory T cells in long-lasting Graves disease. TCRdb reprocessed the multiplex PCR reads via MiXCR and lists one record per CDR3 protein. Of 500,000 or so distinct CDR3 sequences in the sample, around 15% are singletons; the top ten hold less than 15%. The same sample was also used in a study of T cells in Graves' hyperthyroidism and ophthalmopathy.

The sample in question was peripheral blood mononuclear cells (PBMCs), obtained at new diagnosis, from a patient treated with antithyroid drugs. These receptors all stem from a man in his forties or fifties with Graves disease. Each CDR3 is given with its conserved first and last residue. Each record gives: V gene, clone size, J gene, D gene, CDR3 protein, CDR3 DNA. A D gene is named only where the DNA matches it firmly. A clone size is listed for some rows: how often the clone was seen (once, few, many), or a class if it is expanded.

TRBV28	-	TRBJ2-5	-	CASNPLARQETQYF	TGTGCCAGCAACCCCCTAGCGCGTCAAGAGACCCAGTACTTC
TRBV2	many	TRBJ2-3	-	CASFFRAGDTQYF	TGTGCCAGTTTCTTCAGGGCGGGAGATACGCAGTATTTT
TRBV30	few	TRBJ2-5	TRBD2	CAWSVGLAGQETQYF	TGTGCCTGGAGTGTAGGGCTAGCGGGACAAGAGACCCAGTACTTC
TRBV7-9	many	TRBJ2-5	-	CASSFPGSHQETQYF	TGTGCCAGCAGCTTCCCGGGTTCCCACCAAGAGACCCAGTACTTC
TRBV9	few	TRBJ1-2	TRBD1	CASSGGDSPFYGYTF	TGTGCCAGCAGCGGCGGGGACAGCCCTTTCTATGGCTACACCTTC
TRBV20-1	-	TRBJ2-2	-	CSARRAAGPGELFF	TGCAGTGCCAGAAGGGCGGCTGGACCCGGGGAGCTGTTTTTT
TRBV4-1	-	TRBJ2-7	TRBD1	CASSQVPGQGPYEQYF	TGCGCCAGCAGCCAAGTTCCGGGACAGGGACCCTACGAGCAGTACTTC
TRBV10-3	-	TRBJ2-7	-	CAISEGGRLSEQYF	TGTGCCATCAGTGAAGGAGGCAGGCTAAGCGAGCAGTACTTC
TRBV3-1	-	TRBJ2-1	TRBD2	CACSFRLAGEFF	TGTGCCTGCAGCTTCAGACTAGCGGGTGAGTTCTTC
TRBV7-3	once	TRBJ2-1	-	CASSFQGSEQFF	TGTGCCAGCAGCTTCCAGGGCAGTGAGCAGTTCTTC
TRBV28	-	TRBJ1-5	-	CASSSMPGSNQPQHF	TGTGCCAGCAGTTCTATGCCGGGAAGCAATCAGCCCCAGCATTTT
TRBV20-1	many	TRBJ2-2	TRBD2	CSALRAGVRGELFF	TGCAGTGCCCTCCGGGCGGGAGTTCGAGGGGAGCTGTTTTTT
TRBV24-1	many	TRBJ2-7	TRBD1	CATSDSGQGPSYEQYF	TGTGCCACCAGTGATTCCGGACAGGGGCCCTCCTACGAGCAGTACTTC
TRBV10-1	many	TRBJ2-3	TRBD2	CASSPGTSGPPSTDTQYF	TGCGCCAGCAGTCCCGGGACTAGCGGGCCTCCCAGCACAGATACGCAGTATTTT
TRBV18	many	TRBJ2-3	TRBD2	CASSRTSGISDTQYF	TGTGCCAGCTCACGGACTAGCGGGATATCAGATACGCAGTATTTT
TRBV5-1	many	TRBJ2-7	-	CASSLVHGTYEQYF	TGCGCCAGCAGCTTGGTTCACGGGACCTACGAGCAGTACTTC
TRBV12-5	many	TRBJ2-7	TRBD2	CASGLVPGLAGAINEQYF	TGTGCTAGTGGTTTGGTACCGGGACTAGCGGGAGCTATCAACGAGCAGTACTTC
TRBV2	many	TRBJ1-1	-	CATLNTEAFF	TGTGCCACTTTGAACACTGAAGCTTTCTTT